Below, 24 T cell receptor beta chains from the same sample are listed, as sequenced in a study of cytomegalovirus exposure and HLA in healthy donors. In the PCR, 60 Vbeta and 13 Jbeta primers were used. TCRdb keeps only in-frame clones here, not all; method: immunoSEQ multiplex PCR. This sample has about 110,000 clones, with roughly four fifths found just once. Source material: PBMCs. Source of these receptors: a woman aged 25 to 39 in good health and CMV-seronegative.

The chain employs TRBV4-2 and TRBJ2-7, with TRBD1 identical over 7 bases. V was clipped by 3 bases and J by 2 bases; unmatched bases: 7. Looked up from germline, CDR1 is LGHNA and CDR2 is YNFKEQ. This CDR3 comprises 15 residues. Written as DNA, the CDR3 is TGTGCCAGCAGCCAGGAAAGGACAGGAGCCTACGAGCAGTACTTC. Translated, it gives CASSQERTGAYEQYF.

This chain's CDR3 is CASSRSGTGQETQYF. The DNA for the CDR3 is TGTGCCAGCAGTAGGTCGGGGACAGGCCAAGAGACCCAGTACTTC. The V gene is TRBV25-1, the J gene TRBJ2-5, with TRBD1 identical over 8 bases. CDR3 length: 15 amino acids. Germline trimming cut 5 bases from V and 1 base from J; bases unmatched to any gene: 6. Germline-derived CDR1 and CDR2 are MGHDK and SYGVNS.

The chain has TRBV15 and TRBJ2-5; 11 bases line up with TRBD2. V gave up 0 bases and J gave up 7 bases; unmatched junction bases: 7. This CDR3 spans 16 amino acids. The V gene's germline CDR1 is LNHNV and CDR2 YYDKDF (reference sequence). CDR3 sequence (DNA): TGTGCCACCAGCAGAGAACTAGCGGGGGCCCAGGGGACCCAGTACTTC. As protein: CATSRELAGAQGTQYF.

The chain couples TRBV6-5 to TRBJ1-3, with 7 bases lining up with TRBD1. The germline V gene has CDR1 MNHEY and CDR2 SVGAGI. V was pared by 6 bases and J by 0 bases, with 5 bases of the junction left unmatched. This CDR3 comprises 15 residues. This CDR3 is CASSSDRSSGNTIYF. The DNA for the CDR3 is TGTGCCAGCAGCTCGGACAGGTCCTCTGGAAACACCATATATTTT.

The chain uses TRBV7-6 and TRBJ1-1; D might be TRBD1 (6 bases). V dropped 2 bases and J dropped 5 bases, with 15 bases sitting between them. The CDR3 loop spans 15 amino acids. Per germline, CDR1 SGHVS and CDR2 FNYEAQ. The CDR3 reads CASSLSRGSRTEAFF. Here the CDR3 DNA reads TGTGCCAGCAGCTTAAGCAGGGGATCGCGTACTGAAGCTTTCTTT.

V and J are TRBV25-1 and TRBJ1-6; D perhaps matches TRBD1 (6 bases). Germline values: CDR1 MGHDK, CDR2 SYGVNS. This CDR3 has 13 residues. V lost 5 bases to trimming and J lost 8 bases, with 10 bases between them. CDR3 protein: CASSNRVDSPLHF. Written as DNA, the CDR3 is TGTGCCAGCAGTAACAGGGTGGATTCACCCCTCCACTTT.

The chain recombines TRBV28 with TRBJ1-1; the match to TRBD1 covers 7 bases. J was trimmed by 6 bases and V by 2 bases; bases with no gene match: 9. This CDR3 region has 15 residues. Germline V CDR1 and CDR2: MDHEN, SYDVKM. The CDR3 sequence: CASSLPGGGRAEAFF. Here the CDR3 DNA reads TGTGCCAGCAGTTTACCCGGAGGGGGCCGGGCTGAAGCTTTCTTT. Drawing the rest from reference TRBV28 and TRBJ1-1, the complete variable domain is DVKVTQSSRYLVKRTGEKVFLECVQDMDHENMFWYRQDPGLGLRLIYFSYDVKMKEKGDIPEGYSVSREKKERFSLILESASTNQTSMYLCASSLPGGGRAEAFFGQGTRLTVV.

The V gene is TRBV7-2, the J gene TRBJ2-1, with D possibly being TRBD1 (6 bases). CDR3 size: 13 residues. The germline gives CDR1 SGHTA, CDR2 FQGNSA. V was pared by 8 bases and J by 9 bases, with 17 bases between. The CDR3 region has the DNA TGTGCCAGCGCATCACAGGGTTTGGGTGAGCAGTTCTTC. Translation: CASASQGLGEQFF.

V and J are TRBV15 and TRBJ1-4, with TRBD1 identical over 9 bases. Unmatched junction bases numbered 7, after V lost 4 bases and J lost 7 bases. Germline-derived CDR1 and CDR2 are LNHNV and YYDKDF (reference sequence). The CDR3 loop spans 15 amino acids. CDR3 DNA: TGTGCCACCAGCACCCGACAGGGGGGAACTGAAAAACTGTTTTTT. Its protein is CATSTRQGGTEKLFF.

This chain links TRBV2 with TRBJ2-7; tentatively, D is TRBD1 (6 bases). Germline CDR1 reads SNHLY; CDR2 reads FYNNEI. The CDR3 has 13 residues. V was cut by 7 bases and J by 4 bases, with 14 bases left in between. CDR3 sequence reads: CASIVTGGYEQYF. Here the CDR3 DNA reads TGTGCCAGCATAGTGACAGGCGGGTACGAGCAGTACTTC.

The chain has TRBV7-2 and TRBJ2-1, with 13 bases aligning to TRBD2. V dropped 6 bases and J dropped 7; count of bases not matched to a gene: 3. The germline V gene encodes CDR1 SGHTA and CDR2 FQGNSA. This CDR3 has 14 amino acids. CDR3 sequence reads: CASRGTSGMNEQFF. The CDR3 coding sequence is TGTGCCAGCAGAGGGACTAGCGGGATGAATGAGCAGTTCTTC. Together with reference TRBV7-2 and TRBJ2-1, the CDR3 gives the full variable domain: GAGVSQSPSNKVTEKGKDVELRCDPISGHTALYWYRQSLGQGLEFLIYFQGNSAPDKSGLPSDRFSAERTGGSVSTLTIQRTQQEDSAVYLCASRGTSGMNEQFFGPGTRLTVL.

This clone has a single count. The gene calls are TRBV4-2 and TRBJ2-3; 14 positions match TRBD2. Germline CDR1 reads LGHNA; CDR2 reads YNFKEQ. The V segment lost 1 base and the J segment 2 bases; nucleotides outside the gene matches: 8. This CDR3 spans 19 amino acids. The CDR3 region has the DNA TGTGCCAGCAGCCAAGTGGGAGGGACTAGCGGGGGTCACACAGATACGCAGTATTTT. Translated: CASSQVGGTSGGHTDTQYF.

The count of this clone is one. The V gene is TRBV4-1, the J gene TRBJ2-5; TRBD1 matches at 7 bases. The CDR3 contains 13 residues. The V gene's germline CDR1 is MGHRA and CDR2 YSYEKL. With V trimmed by 4 bases and J by 5 bases, 4 bases remained unmatched. The CDR3 is CASSPGTVETQYF. The CDR3 DNA reads TGCGCCAGCAGCCCGGGGACAGTCGAGACCCAGTACTTC.

This clone occurred once. The rearrangement joins TRBV5-1 to TRBJ1-2, with 9 bases aligning to TRBD1. The CDR3 extends over 17 amino acids. V shed 0 bases and J 3 bases; nucleotides not matched to a gene: 9. The germline V gene encodes CDR1 SGHRS and CDR2 YFSETQ. The CDR3 coding sequence is TGCGCCAGCAGCTTGGGTGTTTCGGGACAGGGTGACTATGGCTACACCTTC. This sequence encodes CASSLGVSGQGDYGYTF.

This clone was counted a few times. V is TRBV10-2 and J is TRBJ2-5, with TRBD2 as a possible D gene (6 bases). Germline-derived CDR1 and CDR2 are WSHSY and SAAADI. The CDR3 sequence is 15 residues long. The V end lost 0 bases, the J end lost 11 bases, and 19 bases lay between the germline ends. The CDR3 DNA is TGCGCCAGCAGTGAGTCGTTCGCGGGGTCGGGGGAGCAGTACTTC. Its translation: CASSESFAGSGEQYF.

This clone was observed once. CDR3: CASSLDRAGINEQFF. The DNA of the CDR3 is TGTGCCAGCAGCTTAGATCGGGCAGGGATTAATGAGCAGTTCTTC. The rearrangement joins TRBV11-2 to TRBJ2-1, with D tentatively TRBD1 (5 bases). The CDR3 is made up of 15 amino acids. CDR1 is SGHAT and CDR2 is FQNNGV in the germline V gene. The germline V and J ends were trimmed by 0 bases and 7 bases, with 13 bases remaining between them. The complete variable domain, with remaining parts taken from reference TRBV11-2 and TRBJ2-1, reads EAGVAQSPRYKIIEKRQSVAFWCNPISGHATLYWYQQILGQGPKLLIQFQNNGVVDDSQLPKDRFSAERLKGVDSTLKIQPAKLEDSAVYLCASSLDRAGINEQFFGPGTRLTVL.

V usage is TRBV4-2 and J usage is TRBJ2-1; 9 bases align to TRBD2. The CDR3 sequence is 16 residues long. V lost 0 bases and J lost 5; bases outside the gene matches: 5. CDR1 and CDR2 (germline): LGHNA, YNFKEQ. The CDR3 loop reads CASSQEPSGTNNEQFF. The CDR3 region has the DNA TGTGCCAGCAGCCAAGAACCTAGCGGGACCAACAATGAGCAGTTCTTC.

CDR3 in DNA: TGTGCCTGGTCACGAGCGGACTATGGCTACACCTTC. Translating gives CAWSRADYGYTF. The V and J genes are TRBV30 and TRBJ1-2; D remains unclear. Per the germline V gene, CDR1 is GTSNPN and CDR2 is SVGIG (reference sequence). Deletions cut 5 bases from V and 3 bases from J, with 10 bases between. The CDR3 extends over 12 amino acids. The whole variable domain, remainder taken from reference TRBV30 and TRBJ1-2, is SQTIHQWPATLVQPVGSPLSLECTVEGTSNPNLYWYRQAAGRGLQLLFYSVGIGQISSEVPQNLSASRPQDRQFILSSKKLLLSDSGFYLCAWSRADYGYTFGSGTRLTVV.

A single count supports this clone. The rearrangement links TRBV9 to TRBJ2-5; D is possibly TRBD1 (6 bases). Germline V gene data show CDR1 as SGDLS and CDR2 as YYNGEE. The CDR3 covers 15 residues. Between the trimmed V and J ends, which lost 3 bases and 5 bases, there was a span of 17 bases. CDR3 nucleotides: TGTGCCAGCAGCGATAGCATGGGGGCTGAGGAGACCCAGTACTTC. This sequence encodes CASSDSMGAEETQYF.

The rearrangement joins TRBV7-9 to TRBJ2-2; the D is unclear. CDR3 length equals 13 residues. V was clipped by 5 bases and J by 4 bases, with 8 bases between them. Germline CDR1 and CDR2: SEHNR and FQNEAQ (reference sequence). The CDR3 region has the DNA TGTGCCAGCAGCCCCTCTAGCACCGGGGAGCTGTTTTTT. Encoded protein: CASSPSSTGELFF.

This chain uses TRBV6-5 with TRBJ2-1; 7 bases match TRBD2. The germline gives CDR1 MNHEY, CDR2 SVGAGI. After removal of 6 bases from V and 1 base from J, the junction contained 6 bases not matched to a gene. The CDR3 totals 15 residues. CDR3 loop: CASRDTSESYNEQFF. CDR3 DNA: TGTGCCAGCAGGGATACTAGCGAGTCCTACAATGAGCAGTTCTTC.

As concerns this clone: One junction end disagrees with the germline gene, perhaps due to a read error. The chain links TRBV5-1 to TRBJ1-1; 8 positions agree with TRBD1. The CDR3 contains 10 residues. Germline V CDR1 and CDR2: SGHRS, YFSETQ. The CDR3 spells CASSQNRGDF. Here the CDR3 DNA reads TGCGCCAGCAGCCAGAACAGGGGGGACTTT.

This clone was seen only once. V and J are TRBV10-3 and TRBJ1-1; 7 bases map to TRBD1. Trimming removed 10 bases from V and 7 bases from J; junction bases left unmatched: 9. In germline, CDR1 is ENHRY, CDR2 SYGVKD. The CDR3 is 12 residues long. Here the CDR3 reads CATRQGSYEAFF. CDR3 DNA sequence: TGTGCCACGCGACAGGGTTCGTATGAAGCTTTCTTT.

The CDR3 spells CATSRDLRSEQFF. The CDR3 nucleotides read TGTGCCACCAGCAGAGATTTAAGGAGTGAGCAGTTCTTC. The chain links TRBV15 to TRBJ2-1; D remains ambiguous. This CDR3 spans 13 amino acids. V was shortened by 0 bases and J by 9 bases, with 9 bases between the two germline ends. Germline loops: CDR1 LNHNV, CDR2 YYDKDF (reference sequence).